The 19 T cell receptor beta chains below all came from one sample that was sequenced in a study of T cells after yellow fever vaccination. TCRdb re-derived calls from the 5' RACE reads in MiXCR, one entry per CDR3 protein. The data hold 620,000 or so distinct CDR3 sequences, with about 17% observed a single time. Material: PBMCs, obtained 5 days after the first yellow fever vaccination. These TCRs come from a man aged 18-30 years who received the YFV17D yellow fever vaccine.

The chain joins TRBV29-1 to TRBJ1-1; D remains unclear. Germline lookup yields CDR1 SQVTM and CDR2 ANQGSEA. CDR3 length equals 8 residues. V was clipped by 7 bases and J by 8 bases, with 5 bases between them. The CDR3 coding sequence is TGCAGCGAGAGGGAAGCTTTCTTT. Translating it yields CSEREAFF.

In this sample, this clonotype turned up a few times. The chain links TRBV6-1 to TRBJ2-7; D remains unclear. Trimming took off 4 bases at V and 2 bases at J, with 9 bases between the two ends. Germline V CDR1 and CDR2: MNHNS, SASEGT. The CDR3 consists of 13 residues. For the CDR3, the DNA is TGTGCCAGCAGTGCGGTAGGGACCTACGAGCAGTACGTC. Amino acid sequence: CASSAVGTYEQYV.

This clonotype was found many times. This chain joins TRBV5-1 and TRBJ2-7; D is perhaps TRBD1 (6 bases). This CDR3 is 12 amino acids long. V shed 5 bases and J shed 0 bases, with 6 bases lying between them. Germline V gives CDR1 SGHRS, CDR2 YFSETQ. The CDR3 DNA follows: TGCGCCAGCAGGGACAGCTCCTACGAGCAGTACGTC. Protein sequence: CASRDSSYEQYV.

The chain uses TRBV6-1 and TRBJ2-2; D may be TRBD2 (5 bases). Trimming took 7 bases from V and 2 from J, leaving 11 bases between them. This CDR3 is 14 amino acids long. From germline, CDR1 is MNHNS and CDR2 SASEGT. The CDR3 is CASKRADNTGELFF. The CDR3 DNA follows: TGTGCCAGCAAGAGGGCAGACAACACCGGGGAGCTGTTTTTT.

This sequence joins TRBV7-8 and TRBJ1-5, with 7 bases lining up with TRBD1. The junction had 12 bases not matched to a gene; V was cut back by 11 bases and J by 2 bases. This CDR3 has 15 amino acids. Germline CDR1 reads SGHVS; CDR2 reads FQNEAQ. The CDR3 loop is CAVSGDRARNQPQHF. The CDR3 nucleotides read TGTGCCGTCAGCGGAGACAGGGCACGCAATCAGCCCCAGCATTTT.

The J gene is TRBJ1-1, the V gene TRBV18; D uncertain. Between the trimmed V and J ends, which lost 5 bases and 3 bases, there was a span of 10 bases. Germline-derived CDR1 and CDR2 are KGHSH and LQKENI. The CDR3 covers 13 residues. CDR3 in amino acids: CASSGNPDTEAFF. For the CDR3, the DNA is TGTGCCAGCTCAGGAAACCCGGACACTGAAGCTTTCTTT.

This chain links TRBV20-1 with TRBJ1-5; weak D call: TRBD1 (6 bases). The CDR3 runs to 12 residues. Trimming left V 3 bases short and J 7 bases short, with 10 bases between. From germline, CDR1 is DFQATT and CDR2 SNEGSKA (reference sequence). The CDR3 coding sequence is TGCAGTGCTAGGGACAGCGGACAGCCCCAGCATTTT. Translated, it gives CSARDSGQPQHF.

This rearrangement joins TRBV6-2 or TRBV6-3 to TRBJ1-5; D possibly corresponds to TRBD1 (5 bases). The CDR3 consists of 15 residues. V was trimmed by 6 bases and J by 3 bases, leaving 15 bases between them. CDR1 is MNHEY, CDR2 SVGEGT, per germline. The CDR3 DNA is TGTGCCAGCAGAACCGACAGTGGGGACAATCAGCCCCAGCATTTT. It codes for CASRTDSGDNQPQHF.

This clonotype was seen a handful of times. The CDR3 here is CASSLAQMGGPRWTQYF. The CDR3 coding sequence is TGTGCCAGCAGTTTAGCGCAGATGGGCGGCCCAAGGTGGACCCAGTACTTC. The gene calls are TRBV12-3 or TRBV12-4 and TRBJ2-5; D remains unclear. The CDR3 covers 17 residues. Trimming cost V 0 bases and J 7 bases, with 21 bases left between them.

The chain carries TRBV4-3 and TRBJ1-2; tentative D call: TRBD1 (6 bases). This CDR3 contains 15 residues. Germline lookup yields CDR1 LGHNA and CDR2 YSLEER. Between the trimmed V and J ends, which lost 0 bases and 6 bases, there was a span of 14 bases. The CDR3 is CASSQDGRGRNGYTF. CDR3 DNA sequence: TGCGCCAGCAGCCAAGATGGCCGGGGGCGGAATGGCTACACCTTC.

This clonotype was observed a handful of times. V and J are TRBV14 and TRBJ2-1, with D perhaps TRBD1 (5 bases). The CDR3 runs to 15 residues. The ends were cut back, 4 bases at V and 0 bases at J, with 10 bases in the middle. Germline V lookup: CDR1 SGHDN, CDR2 FVKESK. The CDR3 sequence: CASSPTGLSYNEQFF. CDR3 coding DNA: TGTGCCAGCAGCCCTACAGGTCTCTCCTACAATGAGCAGTTCTTC.

This clonotype was picked up many times. A junction end diverges from the germline sequence, so it may reflect a read error. This chain links TRBV18 with TRBJ2-3; D tentatively fits TRBD1 or TRBD2 (5 bases each). Looked up from germline, CDR1 is KGHSH and CDR2 is LQKENI. This CDR3 is 12 amino acids long. The CDR3 spells CASSPGPDTQYF. The CDR3 DNA reads TGCGCCAGCAGCCCGGGGCCAGATACGCAGTATTTT.

There are a few counts of this clonotype. The chain's CDR3 is CASSESRGRSDQETQYF. In DNA form, the CDR3 reads TGTGCCAGCAGTGAGTCGAGGGGCCGCAGCGACCAAGAGACCCAGTACTTC. V usage is TRBV25-1 and J usage is TRBJ2-5; D is tentatively TRBD1 or TRBD2 (5 bases each). Germline lookup yields CDR1 MGHDK and CDR2 SYGVNS. Trimming removed 3 bases at V and 0 bases at J, with 17 bases between. This CDR3 is 17 amino acids long.

In its sample, this clonotype was seen a few times. The genes are TRBV7-2 and TRBJ2-3; the match to TRBD1 covers 11 bases. V gave up 5 bases and J gave up 2 bases; unmatched junction bases: 9. The CDR3 contains 17 residues. Germline CDR1 is SGHTA and CDR2 is FQGNSA. This CDR3 reads CASSPTGTGGLTDTQYF. Here the CDR3 DNA reads TGTGCCAGCAGCCCGACCGGGACAGGGGGACTCACAGATACGCAGTATTTT.

The chain recombines TRBV5-6 with TRBJ1-1; D gene unclear. Germline CDR1 SGHDT, CDR2 YYEEEE. Trimming left V 1 base short and J 1 base short, with 11 bases between. The CDR3 consists of 15 residues. Here the CDR3 DNA reads TGTGCCAGCAGCTTGAAAGGATCTTGGAACACTGAAGCTTTCTTT. Translating it yields CASSLKGSWNTEAFF.

This clonotype appeared many times. V gene TRBV7-3 combines with J gene TRBJ2-1, with a weak D call TRBD1 (6 bases). From germline, CDR1 is SGHTA and CDR2 FQGTGA. This CDR3 comprises 16 residues. With 2 bases removed from V and 0 bases from J, the gap between germline ends came to 11 bases. CDR3 amino acids: CASSLGGPSSYNEQFF. The DNA for the CDR3 is TGTGCCAGCAGCTTAGGGGGCCCTAGCTCCTACAATGAGCAGTTCTTC.

The chain links TRBV27 to TRBJ2-3, with D tentatively TRBD2 (6 bases). Germline values: CDR1 MNHEY, CDR2 SMNVEV (reference sequence). V shed 1 base and J shed 3 bases, with 11 bases lying between them. The CDR3 is 15 residues long. The CDR3 coding sequence is TGTGCCAGCAGTTTATATGGGACTGGAACAGATACGCAGTATTTT. This sequence encodes CASSLYGTGTDTQYF.

This chain uses TRBV29-1 with TRBJ2-5; D might be TRBD2 (5 bases). Per germline, CDR1 SQVTM and CDR2 ANQGSEA. The CDR3 extends over 13 amino acids. V lost 7 bases to trimming and J lost 0 bases, with 12 bases between them. The CDR3 spells CSALGLNQETQYF. The CDR3 region has the DNA TGCAGCGCTCTAGGACTGAACCAAGAGACCCAGTACTTC. Based on the CDR3 plus reference TRBV29-1 and TRBJ2-5, the full variable domain is SAVISQKPSRDICQRGTSLTIQCQVDSQVTMMFWYRQQPGQSLTLIATANQGSEATYESGFVIDKFPISRPNLTFSTLTVSNMSPEDSSIYLCSALGLNQETQYFGPGTRLLVL.

This clonotype came up many times. The V call is TRBV4-3, the J call TRBJ2-5, with TRBD2 matching 11 bases. J was trimmed by 4 bases and V by 0 bases; bases with no gene match: 7. This CDR3 has 17 residues. The germline gives CDR1 LGHNA, CDR2 YSLEER. For the CDR3, the DNA is TGCGCCAGCAGCCAAGATATCCCGACTAGCGGGGCAGAGACCCAGTACTTC. Translating it yields CASSQDIPTSGAETQYF.